This TCR beta chain is from a study of T cell clonality in common variable immunodeficiency. This CDR3 region has 19 residues. J was trimmed by 1 base and V by 0 bases; bases with no gene match: 8. This clone was seen at least ten times. Sequencing ends 3 residues short of the CDR3 end; the germline J gene provides the rest. Some clones are missing from TCRdb's copy, which holds only in-frame ones; the method was immunoSEQ multiplex PCR. The sample holds about 34,000 clones, and no clone turns up only once. This clonotype was sampled from a person between 18 and 75 years old in good health. V usage is TRBV6-7 and J usage is TRBJ1-3, with TRBD1 matching over 11 bases. TRBV6-7 is assigned to the ORF class and has an uncertain function. What was sequenced was peripheral blood mononuclear cells. Partial CDR3 DNA: TGTGCCAGCAGTTACTCGGGACAGGGGGGCGTCTGGTCTGGAAACACC. Residues: CASSYSGQGGVWSGNT. The CDR3 in its entirety is CASSYSGQGGVWSGNTIYF.